The source of this T cell receptor beta chain is a study of T cell responses to AZD1222 COVID-19 vaccine. Only in-frame clones appear in the TCRdb table, and some are missing; sequencing was by immunoSEQ multiplex PCR. The data show 100,000 to 150,000 clones, approximately 88% seen once. The CDR3 spans 14 residues. The germline V and J ends were trimmed by 7 bases and 2 bases, with 14 bases remaining between them. The V gene's germline CDR1 is LNHDA and CDR2 SQIVND (reference sequence). This rearrangement joins TRBV19 to TRBJ1-1; weak D call: TRBD1 (6 bases). The sequence came from an adult in good health. Sequenced material: peripheral blood, taken on day 0 of AZD1222 vaccination. The CDR3 loop is CASTPRGGNTEAFF. For the CDR3, the DNA is TGTGCCAGTACCCCCAGAGGGGGAAACACTGAAGCTTTCTTT.